This T cell receptor (beta chain) stems from a study of tumor-infiltrating lymphocytes in primary liver carcinoma. A primer matching the constant region was used to make TCR beta cDNA from approximately 520 ng of total RNA. Amplification in three nested multiplex PCR rounds with slightly modified ARM-PCR gave rise to TCR beta libraries. Amplification in the first two PCR rounds was performed using TRBV1-TRBV30 forward primers and a C-beta reverse primer for 10 cycles each. TCRdb called the multiplex PCR reads again in MiXCR, with one record for every CDR3 protein. The sample records a few hundred thousand distinct CDR3 sequences, around 50% being singletons. In this sample, this clonotype turned up a few times. What it recognizes is unknown. It is likely a read error, because the conserved phenylalanine at the end of the CDR3 is missing. Unsorted whole blood yielded the blood RNA, and germline DNA was also extracted.

Study results and caveats: Pairs comparing tumor with adjacent tissue or blood overlapped less than pairs drawn from tumor regions.

Unmatched junction bases numbered 4, after V lost 4 bases and J lost 4 bases. Germline loops: CDR1 SGHDT, CDR2 YYEEEE. This CDR3 has 14 amino acids. V is TRBV5-6 and J is TRBJ1-1; 10 positions agree with TRBD1. The sequenced sample was peripheral blood. This clonotype was sampled from a woman in her 30s with primary liver carcinoma and hepatitis B virus infection. The CDR3 protein is CASSRDRGGTEAFS. In DNA form, the CDR3 reads TGTGCCAGCAGCCGGGACAGGGGAGGCACTGAAGCTTTCTCT.